This T cell receptor beta chain was sequenced in a study of cytomegalovirus exposure and HLA in healthy donors. Germline CDR1 and CDR2: SGHAT and FQNNGV. J was trimmed by 2 bases and V by 4 bases; bases with no gene match: 10. The CDR3 runs to 16 residues. The PCR made use of 60 Vbeta and 13 Jbeta primers. Sequenced by immunoSEQ multiplex PCR; TCRdb stores in-frame clones only, minus some. The sample has tens of thousands of clones, and its top ten clones hold around 4%. The sequenced material came from PBMCs. This receptor was identified in a man between 18 and 29 years old in good health and CMV-seropositive. This chain connects TRBV11-2 to TRBJ2-7; TRBD2 matches 8 bases. CDR3 loop: CASSSIQSGGPYEQYF. The CDR3 DNA follows: TGTGCCAGCAGCTCGATACAGAGCGGGGGACCCTACGAGCAGTACTTC. The full variable domain, in which reference TRBV11-2 and TRBJ2-7 provide the parts outside the CDR3, is EAGVAQSPRYKIIEKRQSVAFWCNPISGHATLYWYQQILGQGPKLLIQFQNNGVVDDSQLPKDRFSAERLKGVDSTLKIQPAKLEDSAVYLCASSSIQSGGPYEQYFGPGTRLTVT.